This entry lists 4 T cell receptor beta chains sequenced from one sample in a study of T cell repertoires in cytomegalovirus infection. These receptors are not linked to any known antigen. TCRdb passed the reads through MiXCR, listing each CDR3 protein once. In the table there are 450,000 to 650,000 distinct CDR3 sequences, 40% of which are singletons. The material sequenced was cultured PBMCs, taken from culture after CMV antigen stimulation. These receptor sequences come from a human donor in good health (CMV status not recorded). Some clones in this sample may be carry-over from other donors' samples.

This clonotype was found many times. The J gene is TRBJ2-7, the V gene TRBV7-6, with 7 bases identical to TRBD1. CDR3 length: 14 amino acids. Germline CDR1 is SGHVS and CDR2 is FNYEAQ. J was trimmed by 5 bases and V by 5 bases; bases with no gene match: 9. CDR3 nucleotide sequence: TGTGCCAGCAGCCGGGGACAGCCAGAGGACGAGCAGTACTTC. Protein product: CASSRGQPEDEQYF.

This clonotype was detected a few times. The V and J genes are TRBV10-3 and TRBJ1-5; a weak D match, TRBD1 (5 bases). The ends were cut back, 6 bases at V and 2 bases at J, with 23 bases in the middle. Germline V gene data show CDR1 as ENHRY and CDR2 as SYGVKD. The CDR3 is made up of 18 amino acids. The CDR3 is CAISASGTGTRGNQPQHF. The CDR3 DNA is TGTGCCATCAGCGCATCCGGGACGGGTACCCGTGGCAATCAGCCCCAGCATTTT.

The DNA of the CDR3 is TGCAGTGCCCCTTTAGAGGGAAACTATGGCTACACCTTC. Protein sequence: CSAPLEGNYGYTF. The chain links TRBV20-1 to TRBJ1-2; D remains unclear. CDR1 and CDR2 (germline): DFQATT, SNEGSKA (reference sequence). This CDR3 region has 13 residues. Trimming took off 6 bases at V and 2 bases at J, with 13 bases between the two ends.

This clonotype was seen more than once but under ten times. CDR3 loop: CASTRGVGETQYF. The CDR3 DNA sequence: TGTGCCAGCACCCGCGGGGTTGGAGAGACCCAGTACTTC. This chain joins TRBV7-2 and TRBJ2-5; D is perhaps TRBD2 (6 bases). The CDR3 spans 13 residues. V was trimmed by 7 bases and J by 4 bases, leaving 13 bases between them. Germline-derived CDR1 and CDR2 are SGHTA and FQGNSA.